One sample yielded the 12 T cell receptor beta chains listed below, sequenced in a study of blood T cell repertoires in COVID-19. TCRdb's table, derived via immunoSEQ multiplex PCR, lists solely in-frame clones and lacks some. The table includes 200,000 to 300,000 clones, about 83% detected once. Sequenced input: peripheral blood. Source of these receptors: a man between 50 and 59 years old with acute or convalescent COVID-19.

The gene calls are TRBV10-1 and TRBJ2-7; D remains unclear. CDR1 and CDR2 (germline): WNHNN, SYGVQD (reference sequence). CDR3 size: 15 residues. DNA of the CDR3: TGCTTCCATTGGTACCTAACGACTCCCCCCCACGAGCAGTACTTC. It yields the protein CFHWYLTTPPHEQYF.

DNA of the CDR3: TGCGCCAGCAGGCCCGGGGGCTCCTACAATGAGCAGTTCTTC. Its translation is CASRPGGSYNEQFF. The chain combines TRBV5-1 with TRBJ2-1; a possible D gene is TRBD2 (6 bases). In germline, CDR1 is SGHRS, CDR2 YFSETQ. Trimming removed 5 bases from V and 0 bases from J, with 9 bases in between. The length of the CDR3 is 14 residues.

The rearrangement uses TRBV7-6 and TRBJ2-3; weak D call: TRBD1 (5 bases). Between the trimmed V and J ends, which lost 5 bases and 4 bases, there was a span of 10 bases. Per germline, CDR1 SGHVS and CDR2 FNYEAQ. The CDR3 contains 13 residues. CDR3 coding DNA: TGTGCCAGCAGCCTTGGGGCGTCAGATACGCAGTATTTT. Protein: CASSLGASDTQYF.

With respect to this clone: Other DNA sequences from this sample encode an identical CDR3 as well. J is TRBJ2-1 and V is TRBV6-5, with D perhaps TRBD1 (5 bases). This CDR3 region has 13 residues. Trimming removed 0 bases from V and 7 bases from J, with 7 bases in between. The germline V gene encodes CDR1 MNHEY and CDR2 SVGAGI. The CDR3 DNA is TGTGCCAGCAGTTACTCGCAGGGTAATGAGCAGTTCTTC. Amino acid sequence: CASSYSQGNEQFF.

This chain joins TRBV21-1 and TRBJ1-1; the table's D gene call, TRBD1, was not cross checked with the DNA. TRBV21-1 is listed as a pseudogene. The CDR3 spans 18 residues. For the CDR3, the DNA is TGTGCCAGCAGCAAAGTCTCCCTCAGACAGGGCGGGGTACCTGAAGCTTTCTTT. Protein: CASSKVSLRQGGVPEAFF.

This chain uses TRBV29-1 with TRBJ1-1; TRBD1 agrees at 8 bases. The CDR3 totals 13 residues. The V gene end was trimmed by 4 bases and the J gene end by 3 bases; junction bases not matched to a gene: 4. From germline, CDR1 is SQVTM and CDR2 ANQGSEA. The DNA of the CDR3 is TGCAGCGTTGTCGGGACAGGCTACACTGAAGCTTTCTTT. This gives the protein CSVVGTGYTEAFF.

The V and J genes are TRBV4-1 and TRBJ1-2, with 9 bases fitting TRBD1. The ends lost 4 bases at V and 4 bases at J; junction bases unmatched: 7. The CDR3 runs 15 residues. CDR1 and CDR2 (germline): MGHRA, YSYEKL. CDR3 loop: CASSLGQGISYGYTF. The CDR3 DNA sequence: TGCGCCAGCAGCCTCGGACAGGGGATATCCTATGGCTACACCTTC.

The chain uses TRBV4-1 and TRBJ2-5; possible D gene TRBD2, 6 bases. The CDR3 has 17 amino acids. Trimming took 5 bases from V and 2 from J, leaving 21 bases between them. From germline, CDR1 is MGHRA and CDR2 YSYEKL. The CDR3 coding sequence is TGCGCCAGCAGCGAAACGAGGTTGCGGGATGTGCAAGAGACCCAGTACTTC. It translates to CASSETRLRDVQETQYF.

This clone was observed a handful of times. This chain connects TRBV5-4 to TRBJ1-2; D unresolved. Germline CDR1 reads SGHNT; CDR2 reads YYREEE (reference sequence). This CDR3 has 12 amino acids. V lost 4 bases and J 1 base, leaving 5 bases between the germline ends. CDR3 amino acids: CASSANNYGYTF. CDR3 nucleotide sequence: TGTGCCAGCAGCGCTAATAACTATGGCTACACCTTC.

This clone has just one count. V usage is TRBV7-8 and J usage is TRBJ2-7; D ambiguous. Germline-derived CDR1 and CDR2 are SGHVS and FQNEAQ. Deletions cut 0 bases from V and 0 bases from J, with 9 bases between. The CDR3 covers 15 residues. The CDR3 reads CASSLASLASYEQYF. DNA of the CDR3: TGTGCCAGCAGCTTAGCATCGTTGGCCTCCTACGAGCAGTACTTC.

The chain links TRBV7-3 to TRBJ2-3, with 7 bases identical to TRBD2. Per the germline V gene, CDR1 is SGHTA and CDR2 is FQGTGA. The ends lost 5 bases at V and 6 bases at J; junction bases unmatched: 5. The CDR3 consists of 13 residues. CDR3 nucleotides: TGTGCCAGCAGCGGGGGGGTGCCCGATACGCAGTATTTT. Its translation: CASSGGVPDTQYF.

The J gene is TRBJ1-6, the V gene TRBV7-8; weak D call: TRBD1 (6 bases). This CDR3 comprises 14 residues. Germline V gives CDR1 SGHVS, CDR2 FQNEAQ. Trimming removed 2 bases at V and 8 bases at J, with 10 bases between. The CDR3 is CASSLTGTDSPLHF. The CDR3 region has the DNA TGTGCCAGCAGCTTAACAGGGACGGATTCACCCCTCCACTTT.